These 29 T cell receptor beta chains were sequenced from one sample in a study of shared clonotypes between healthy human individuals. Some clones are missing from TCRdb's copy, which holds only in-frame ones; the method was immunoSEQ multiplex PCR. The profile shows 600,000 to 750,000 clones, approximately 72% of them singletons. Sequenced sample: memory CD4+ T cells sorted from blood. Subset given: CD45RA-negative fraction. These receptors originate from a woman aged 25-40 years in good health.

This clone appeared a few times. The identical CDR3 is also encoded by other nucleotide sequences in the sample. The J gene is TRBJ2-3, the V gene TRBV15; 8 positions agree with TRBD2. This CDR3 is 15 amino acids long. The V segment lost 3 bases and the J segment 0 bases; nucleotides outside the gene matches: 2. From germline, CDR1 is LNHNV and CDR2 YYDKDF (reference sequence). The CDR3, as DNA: TGTGCCACCAGCAGGTCTAGCGGGAGCACAGATACGCAGTATTTT. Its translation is CATSRSSGSTDTQYF. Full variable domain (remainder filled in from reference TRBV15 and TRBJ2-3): DAMVIQNPRYQVTQFGKPVTLSCSQTLNHNVMYWYQQKSSQAPKLLFHYYDKDFNNEADTPDNFQSRRPNTSFCFLDIRSPGLGDTAMYLCATSRSSGSTDTQYFGPGTRLTVL.

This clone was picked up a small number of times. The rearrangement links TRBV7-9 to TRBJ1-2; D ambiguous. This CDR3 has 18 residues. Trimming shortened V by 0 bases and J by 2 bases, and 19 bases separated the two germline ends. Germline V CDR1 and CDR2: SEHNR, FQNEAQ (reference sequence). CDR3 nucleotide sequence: TGTGCCAGCAGCTTAGCGAATCCCGAGGACGGGAGAAACTATGGCTACACCTTC. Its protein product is CASSLANPEDGRNYGYTF. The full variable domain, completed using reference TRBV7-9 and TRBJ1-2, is DTGVSQNPRHKITKRGQNVTFRCDPISEHNRLYWYRQTLGQGPEFLTYFQNEAQLEKSRLLSDRFSAERPKGSFSTLEIQRTEQGDSAMYLCASSLANPEDGRNYGYTFGSGTRLTVV.

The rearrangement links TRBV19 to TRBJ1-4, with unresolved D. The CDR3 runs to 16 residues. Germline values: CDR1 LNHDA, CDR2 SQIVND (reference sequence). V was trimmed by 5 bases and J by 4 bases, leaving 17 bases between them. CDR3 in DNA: TGTGCCAGTAGTCTCCTCCCTGGCGAGTTTAATGAAAAACTGTTTTTT. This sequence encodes CASSLLPGEFNEKLFF. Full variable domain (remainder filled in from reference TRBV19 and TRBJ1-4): DGGITQSPKYLFRKEGQNVTLSCEQNLNHDAMYWYRQDPGQGLRLIYYSQIVNDFQKGDIAEGYSVSREKKESFPLTVTSAQKNPTAFYLCASSLLPGEFNEKLFFGSGTQLSVL.

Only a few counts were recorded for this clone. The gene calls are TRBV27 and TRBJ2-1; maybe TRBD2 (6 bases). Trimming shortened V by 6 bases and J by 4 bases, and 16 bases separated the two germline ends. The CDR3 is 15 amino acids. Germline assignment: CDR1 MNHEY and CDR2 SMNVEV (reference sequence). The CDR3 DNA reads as TGTGCCAGCAGCCCGACTAGTGGCCTATACAATGAGCAGTTCTTC. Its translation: CASSPTSGLYNEQFF.

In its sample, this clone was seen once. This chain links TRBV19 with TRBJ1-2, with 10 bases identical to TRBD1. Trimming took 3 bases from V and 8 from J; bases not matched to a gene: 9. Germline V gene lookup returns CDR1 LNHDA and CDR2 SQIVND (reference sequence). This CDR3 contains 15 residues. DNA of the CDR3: TGTGCCAGTAGTATCCCTGGACAGGGGGTACGGGGCTACACCTTC. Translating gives CASSIPGQGVRGYTF.

The CDR3 nucleotides are TGTGCCAGCAGTGCCAGCGTCAACACCGGGGAGCTGTTTTTT. This encodes CASSASVNTGELFF. The J gene is TRBJ2-2, the V gene TRBV6-1; no clear D. The V gene lost 4 bases and the J gene lost 2 bases, with 8 bases spanning the gap. The V gene's germline CDR1 is MNHNS and CDR2 SASEGT. The length of the CDR3 is 14 residues.

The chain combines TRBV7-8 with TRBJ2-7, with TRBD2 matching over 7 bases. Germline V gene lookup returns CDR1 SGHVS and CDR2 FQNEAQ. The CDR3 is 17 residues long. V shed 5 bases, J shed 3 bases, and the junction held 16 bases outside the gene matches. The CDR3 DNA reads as TGTGCCAGCAGCCCCACTAGGGGAAGCGGGAACCGCTACGAGCAGTACTTC. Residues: CASSPTRGSGNRYEQYF.

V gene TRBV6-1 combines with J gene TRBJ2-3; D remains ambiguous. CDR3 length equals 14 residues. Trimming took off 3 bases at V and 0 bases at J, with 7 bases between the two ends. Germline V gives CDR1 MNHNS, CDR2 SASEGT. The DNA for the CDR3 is TGTGCCAGCAGTGAGATAGGGAGCACAGATACGCAGTATTTT. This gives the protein CASSEIGSTDTQYF.

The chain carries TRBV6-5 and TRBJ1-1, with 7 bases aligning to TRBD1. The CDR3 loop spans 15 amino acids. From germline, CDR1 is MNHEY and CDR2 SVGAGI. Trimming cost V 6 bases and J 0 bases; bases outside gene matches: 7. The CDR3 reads CASSRGDRLNTEAFF. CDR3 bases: TGTGCCAGCAGCCGGGGGGACAGATTGAACACTGAAGCTTTCTTT.

The CDR3 is CASSRHEQYF. DNA for the CDR3: TGTGCCAGCAGTAGACACGAGCAGTACTTC. The rearrangement links TRBV25-1 to TRBJ2-7, with D hard to call. Germline CDR1 and CDR2: MGHDK and SYGVNS. Trimming removed 5 bases at V and 5 bases at J, with 4 bases between. The CDR3 has 10 residues.

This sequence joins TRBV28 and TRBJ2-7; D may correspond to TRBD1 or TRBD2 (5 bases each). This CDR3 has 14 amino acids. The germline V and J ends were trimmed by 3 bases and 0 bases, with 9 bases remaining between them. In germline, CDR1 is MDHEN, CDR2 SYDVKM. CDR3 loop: CASSFRGLSYEQYF. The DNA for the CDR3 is TGTGCCAGCAGTTTCCGGGGCCTCTCCTACGAGCAGTACTTC.

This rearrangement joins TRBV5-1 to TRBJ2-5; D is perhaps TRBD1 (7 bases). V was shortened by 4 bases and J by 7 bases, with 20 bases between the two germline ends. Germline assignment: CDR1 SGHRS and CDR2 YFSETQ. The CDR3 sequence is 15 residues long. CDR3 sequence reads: CASSPTRGPGGTQYF. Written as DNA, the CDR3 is TGCGCCAGCAGCCCGACCCGGGGGCCAGGGGGGACCCAGTACTTC.

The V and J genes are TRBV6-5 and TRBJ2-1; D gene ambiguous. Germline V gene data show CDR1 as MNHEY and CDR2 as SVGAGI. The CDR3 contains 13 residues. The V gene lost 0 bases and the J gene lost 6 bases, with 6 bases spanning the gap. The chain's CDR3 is CASSYSYTNEQFF. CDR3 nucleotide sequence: TGTGCCAGCAGTTACTCGTATACCAATGAGCAGTTCTTC.

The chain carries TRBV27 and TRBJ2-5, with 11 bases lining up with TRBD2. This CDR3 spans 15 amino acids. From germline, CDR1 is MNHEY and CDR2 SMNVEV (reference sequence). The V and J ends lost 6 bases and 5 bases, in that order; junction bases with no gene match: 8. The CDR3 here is CASSPLAGGVETQYF. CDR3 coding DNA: TGTGCCAGCAGCCCTCTAGCGGGAGGCGTGGAGACCCAGTACTTC.

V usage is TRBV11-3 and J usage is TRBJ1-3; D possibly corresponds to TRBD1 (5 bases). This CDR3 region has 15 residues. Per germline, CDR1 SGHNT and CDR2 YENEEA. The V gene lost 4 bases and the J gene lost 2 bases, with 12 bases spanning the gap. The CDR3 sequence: CASSSGTHTGNTIYF. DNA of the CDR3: TGTGCCAGCAGCTCCGGGACCCACACTGGAAACACCATATATTTT.

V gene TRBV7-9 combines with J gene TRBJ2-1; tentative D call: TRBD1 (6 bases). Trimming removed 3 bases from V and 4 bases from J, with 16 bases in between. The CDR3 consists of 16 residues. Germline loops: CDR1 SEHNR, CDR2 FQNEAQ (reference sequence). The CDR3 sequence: CASSLVEQGPYNEQFF. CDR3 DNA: TGTGCCAGCAGCTTGGTTGAACAGGGCCCTTACAATGAGCAGTTCTTC. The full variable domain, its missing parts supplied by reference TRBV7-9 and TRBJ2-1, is DTGVSQNPRHKITKRGQNVTFRCDPISEHNRLYWYRQTLGQGPEFLTYFQNEAQLEKSRLLSDRFSAERPKGSFSTLEIQRTEQGDSAMYLCASSLVEQGPYNEQFFGPGTRLTVL.

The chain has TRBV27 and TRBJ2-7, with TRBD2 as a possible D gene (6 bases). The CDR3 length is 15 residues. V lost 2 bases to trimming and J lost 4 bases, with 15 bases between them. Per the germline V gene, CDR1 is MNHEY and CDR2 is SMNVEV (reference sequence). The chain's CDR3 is CASSLKGTRAYEQYF. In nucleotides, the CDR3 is TGTGCCAGCAGTTTAAAAGGGACTCGGGCTTACGAGCAGTACTTC.

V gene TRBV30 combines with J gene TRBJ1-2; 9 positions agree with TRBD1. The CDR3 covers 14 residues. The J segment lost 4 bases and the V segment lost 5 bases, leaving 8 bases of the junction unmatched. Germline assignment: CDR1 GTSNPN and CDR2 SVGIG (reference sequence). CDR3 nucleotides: TGTGCCTGGGTCAACAGGGGGCGTCCCTATGGCTACACCTTC. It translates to CAWVNRGRPYGYTF.

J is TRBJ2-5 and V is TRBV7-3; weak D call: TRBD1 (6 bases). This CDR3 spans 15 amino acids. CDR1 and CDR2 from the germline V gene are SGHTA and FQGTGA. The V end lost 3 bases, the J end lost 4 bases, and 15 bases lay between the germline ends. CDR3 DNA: TGTGCCAGCAGCTTGGCCACAGGGTCCCTAGAGACCCAGTACTTC. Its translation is CASSLATGSLETQYF. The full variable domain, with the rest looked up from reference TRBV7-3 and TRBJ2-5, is GAGVSQTPSNKVTEKGKYVELRCDPISGHTALYWYRQSLGQGPEFLIYFQGTGAADDSGLPNDRFFAVRPEGSVSTLKIQRTERGDSAVYLCASSLATGSLETQYFGPGTRLLVL.

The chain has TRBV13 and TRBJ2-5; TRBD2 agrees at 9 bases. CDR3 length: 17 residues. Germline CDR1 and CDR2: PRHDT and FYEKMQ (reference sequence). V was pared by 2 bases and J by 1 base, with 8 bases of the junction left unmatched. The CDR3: CASSLQGLAGSQETQYF. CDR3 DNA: TGTGCCAGCAGCTTACAGGGGCTAGCGGGAAGCCAAGAGACCCAGTACTTC.

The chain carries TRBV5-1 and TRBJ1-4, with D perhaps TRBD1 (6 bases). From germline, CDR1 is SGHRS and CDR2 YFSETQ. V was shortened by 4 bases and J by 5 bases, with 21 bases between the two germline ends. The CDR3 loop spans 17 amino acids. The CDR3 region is CASSPEPMGTQNEKLFF. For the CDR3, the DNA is TGCGCCAGCAGCCCCGAGCCTATGGGGACACAGAATGAAAAACTGTTTTTT.

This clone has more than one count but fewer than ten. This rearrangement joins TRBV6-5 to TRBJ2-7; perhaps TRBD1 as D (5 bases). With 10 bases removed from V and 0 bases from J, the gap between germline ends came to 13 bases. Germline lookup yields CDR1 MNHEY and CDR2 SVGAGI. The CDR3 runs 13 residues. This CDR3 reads CAIMTASSYEQYF. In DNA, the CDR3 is TGTGCCATCATGACAGCGAGCTCCTACGAGCAGTACTTC.

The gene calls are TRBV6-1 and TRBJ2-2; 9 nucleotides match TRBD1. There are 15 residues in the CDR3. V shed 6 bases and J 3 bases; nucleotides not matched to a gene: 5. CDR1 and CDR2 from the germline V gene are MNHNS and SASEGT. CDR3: CASSGDRGYTGELFF. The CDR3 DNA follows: TGTGCCAGCAGCGGAGACAGGGGGTACACCGGGGAGCTGTTTTTT.

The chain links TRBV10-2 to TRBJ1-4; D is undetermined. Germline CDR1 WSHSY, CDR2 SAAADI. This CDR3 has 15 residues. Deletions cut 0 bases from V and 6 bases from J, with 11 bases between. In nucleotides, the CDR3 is TGCGCCAGCAGTGAGTCTAGACATGGCGATGAAAAACTGTTTTTT. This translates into CASSESRHGDEKLFF.

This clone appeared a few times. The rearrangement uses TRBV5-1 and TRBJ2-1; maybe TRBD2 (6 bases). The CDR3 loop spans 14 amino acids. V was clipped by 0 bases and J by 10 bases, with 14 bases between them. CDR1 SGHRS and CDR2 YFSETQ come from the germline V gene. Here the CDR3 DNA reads TGCGCCAGCAGCTTGGGGGACTGGACAAAAGAGCAGTTCTTC. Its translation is CASSLGDWTKEQFF.

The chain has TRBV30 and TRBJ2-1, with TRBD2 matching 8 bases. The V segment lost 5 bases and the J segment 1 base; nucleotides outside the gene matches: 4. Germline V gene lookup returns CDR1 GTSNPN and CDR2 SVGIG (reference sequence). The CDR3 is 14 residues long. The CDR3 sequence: CAWVAGSSYNEQFF. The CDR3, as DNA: TGTGCCTGGGTAGCGGGATCTTCCTACAATGAGCAGTTCTTC. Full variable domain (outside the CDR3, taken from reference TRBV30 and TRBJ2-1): SQTIHQWPATLVQPVGSPLSLECTVEGTSNPNLYWYRQAAGRGLQLLFYSVGIGQISSEVPQNLSASRPQDRQFILSSKKLLLSDSGFYLCAWVAGSSYNEQFFGPGTRLTVL.

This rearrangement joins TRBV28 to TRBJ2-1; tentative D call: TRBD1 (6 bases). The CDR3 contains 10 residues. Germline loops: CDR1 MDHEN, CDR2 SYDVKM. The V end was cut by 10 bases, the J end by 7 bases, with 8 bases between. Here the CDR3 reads CATRGNEQFF. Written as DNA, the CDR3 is TGTGCCACGAGGGGGAATGAGCAGTTCTTC. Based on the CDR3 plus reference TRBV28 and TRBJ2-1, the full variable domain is DVKVTQSSRYLVKRTGEKVFLECVQDMDHENMFWYRQDPGLGLRLIYFSYDVKMKEKGDIPEGYSVSREKKERFSLILESASTNQTSMYLCATRGNEQFFGPGTRLTVL.

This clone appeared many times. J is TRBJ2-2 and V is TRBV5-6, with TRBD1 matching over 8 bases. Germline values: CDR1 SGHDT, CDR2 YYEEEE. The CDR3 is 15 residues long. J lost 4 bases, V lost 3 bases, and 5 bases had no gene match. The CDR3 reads CASSWRTGFTGELFF. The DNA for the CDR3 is TGTGCCAGCAGCTGGAGGACAGGGTTCACCGGGGAGCTGTTTTTT.

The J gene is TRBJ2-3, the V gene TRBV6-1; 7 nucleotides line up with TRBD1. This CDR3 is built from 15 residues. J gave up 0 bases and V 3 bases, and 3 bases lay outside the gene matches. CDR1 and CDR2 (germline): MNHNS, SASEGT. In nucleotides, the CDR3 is TGTGCCAGCAGTGAGCTGGGACAGAGCACAGATACGCAGTATTTT. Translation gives CASSELGQSTDTQYF.